Given below is one T cell receptor (beta chain) in context. No antigen is known for it. The junction departs from germline at one end; a sequencing error may be responsible. The data stem from a study of T cell repertoires in cytomegalovirus infection (dated by TCRdb to about 2019). In terms of the full investigation: The peptide stimulations were aimed at well-studied HLA-B-restricted epitopes as well as recently identified HLA-C-restricted CMV epitopes, whose presentation resists viral immunomodulation. Donor HLA type was relevant to the analysis, as public TCR beta signatures indicated carriage of CMV infection together with the matching HLA type. Here is what the overall study found, with its caveats: The ex vivo response was dominated by HLA-C-restricted CMV-specific TCR beta clonotypes, and the single most frequent clonotype in two of eight donors was supplied by these HLA-C-restricted clonotypes. In both this cohort and an independent roughly 350-donor cohort, the cumulative frequency of public TCR beta family members distinguished carriers of CMV infection plus the relevant HLA type.

In the germline V gene (reference sequence), CDR1 corresponds to LNHDA and CDR2 to SQIVND. Inclusive of the bounding cysteine and phenylalanine, the CDR3 is 12 residues long. Just CDR3 DNA is preserved here, 36 bases in frame from base 1. The treatment or condition label on this specimen signifies: in vitro stimulation with specific CMV peptide epitopes to enrich CMV-specific T cells. TCRdb records Illumina HiSeq 1500 as the sequencer. TCRdb itself trimmed the public reads at Q25 with fastp, ran MiXCR and retained productive beta chains. Records with the same CDR3 protein are collapsed into one entry carrying the most frequent genes and DNA. Present in this sample are approximately 990,000 distinct CDR3 sequences, roughly 30% of which were seen just once. The top ten constitute over 11% of the sample.

The rearranged chain carries TRBV19 and TRBJ2-2, with no confidently assigned D gene. The receptor was isolated from a human donor in good health (CMV status not recorded). Some clones in this sample may be carry-over from other donors' samples. The specimen comprised cultured CD8+ T cells from PBMCs, sampled from culture after CMV antigen stimulation. The CDR3 reads as follows: CASSTKTGELFF. The sequenced DNA: TGTGCCAGTAGCACGAAGACCGGGGAGCTGTTTTTT. The full variable domain, with segments outside the CDR3 supplied by the reference TRBV19 and TRBJ2-2 proteins, appears as DGGITQSPKYLFRKEGQNVTLSCEQNLNHDAMYWYRQDPGQGLRLIYYSQIVNDFQKGDIAEGYSVSREKKESFPLTVTSAQKNPTAFYLCASSTKTGELFFGEGSRLTVL.